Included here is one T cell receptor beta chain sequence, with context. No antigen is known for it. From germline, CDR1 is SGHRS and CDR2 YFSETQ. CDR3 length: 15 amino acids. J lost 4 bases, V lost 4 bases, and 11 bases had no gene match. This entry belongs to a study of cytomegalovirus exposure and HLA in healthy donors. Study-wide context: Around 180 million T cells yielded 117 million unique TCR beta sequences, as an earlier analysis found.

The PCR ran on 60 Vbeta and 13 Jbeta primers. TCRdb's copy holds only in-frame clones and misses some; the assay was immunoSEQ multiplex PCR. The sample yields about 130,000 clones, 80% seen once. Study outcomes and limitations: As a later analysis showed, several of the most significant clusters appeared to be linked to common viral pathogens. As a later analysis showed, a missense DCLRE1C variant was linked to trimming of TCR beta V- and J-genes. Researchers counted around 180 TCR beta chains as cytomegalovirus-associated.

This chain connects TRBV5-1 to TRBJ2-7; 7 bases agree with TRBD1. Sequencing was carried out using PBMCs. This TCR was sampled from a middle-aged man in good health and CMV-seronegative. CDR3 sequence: CASSHGRQGWYEQYF. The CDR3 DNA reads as TGCGCCAGCAGCCATGGGAGACAGGGATGGTACGAGCAGTACTTC.